This is a list of T cell receptor beta chains from one sample in a study of T cells after yellow fever vaccination. TCRdb re-called the 5' RACE reads through MiXCR, storing one row per CDR3 protein. Counted here are 300,000 or so distinct CDR3 sequences, 7.5% to 9% occurring once; the ten biggest clones make up over 3%. The sequencing used CD4+ T cells sorted from PBMCs, collected 5 days after the yellow fever booster vaccination. The receptors were gathered from a man aged 18 to 29 who received the YFV17D yellow fever vaccine. Both conserved end residues are part of each CDR3. The D gene is left open where the match is weak. Only some rows state a clone size, as once, few, many or a class for expanded clones.

size,D,V,J,DNA,CDR3
few,TRBD1,TRBV29-1,TRBJ2-3,TGCAGCGCCGAGGCGACAGGGGGCACAGATACGCAGTATTTT,CSAEATGGTDTQYF
many,-,TRBV9,TRBJ2-5,TGTGCCAGCAGCGTAGCGGAGGCAGAGACCCAGTACTTC,CASSVAEAETQYF
many,-,TRBV4-2,TRBJ2-4,TGTGCCAGCAGCCAAGGGGCTCATAGGGGCCACAAAAACATTCAGTACTTC,CASSQGAHRGHKNIQYF
-,TRBD1,TRBV5-1,TRBJ1-2,TGCGCCAGCAGCTCGGGACAGGGCCGACTGTATGGCTACACCTTC,CASSSGQGRLYGYTF
-,TRBD2,TRBV24-1,TRBJ2-3,TGTGCCACCAGTGATTCGTCGCGGGGGGCGGGAGATACGCAGTATTTT,CATSDSSRGAGDTQYF
few,TRBD2,TRBV7-2,TRBJ2-2,TGTGCCAGCACAGGGAGGGGCACGAACACCGGGGAGCTGTTTTTT,CASTGRGTNTGELFF
few,TRBD1,TRBV24-1,TRBJ2-4,TGTGCCACCAGCCCGGGACAGGGGTACATTCAGTACTTC,CATSPGQGYIQYF
many,-,TRBV12-3/TRBV12-4,TRBJ1-1,TGTGCCAGCAGCTCAATCCGAGGAGCTTTCTTT,CASSSIRGAFF
-,-,TRBV12-3/TRBV12-4,TRBJ1-2,TGTGCCAGCAGTCGCGGGGGGGCATATGGCTACACCTTC,CASSRGGAYGYTF
few,-,TRBV4-2,TRBJ2-1,TGTGCCAGCAGCCAAGATGGCGGACGGTCAGCTGGGCAGTTCTTC,CASSQDGGRSAGQFF
many,-,TRBV6-5,TRBJ1-4,TGTGCCAGCAGCCGCGACAGGCCCAGACTCGGTGAAAAACTGTTTTTT,CASSRDRPRLGEKLFF